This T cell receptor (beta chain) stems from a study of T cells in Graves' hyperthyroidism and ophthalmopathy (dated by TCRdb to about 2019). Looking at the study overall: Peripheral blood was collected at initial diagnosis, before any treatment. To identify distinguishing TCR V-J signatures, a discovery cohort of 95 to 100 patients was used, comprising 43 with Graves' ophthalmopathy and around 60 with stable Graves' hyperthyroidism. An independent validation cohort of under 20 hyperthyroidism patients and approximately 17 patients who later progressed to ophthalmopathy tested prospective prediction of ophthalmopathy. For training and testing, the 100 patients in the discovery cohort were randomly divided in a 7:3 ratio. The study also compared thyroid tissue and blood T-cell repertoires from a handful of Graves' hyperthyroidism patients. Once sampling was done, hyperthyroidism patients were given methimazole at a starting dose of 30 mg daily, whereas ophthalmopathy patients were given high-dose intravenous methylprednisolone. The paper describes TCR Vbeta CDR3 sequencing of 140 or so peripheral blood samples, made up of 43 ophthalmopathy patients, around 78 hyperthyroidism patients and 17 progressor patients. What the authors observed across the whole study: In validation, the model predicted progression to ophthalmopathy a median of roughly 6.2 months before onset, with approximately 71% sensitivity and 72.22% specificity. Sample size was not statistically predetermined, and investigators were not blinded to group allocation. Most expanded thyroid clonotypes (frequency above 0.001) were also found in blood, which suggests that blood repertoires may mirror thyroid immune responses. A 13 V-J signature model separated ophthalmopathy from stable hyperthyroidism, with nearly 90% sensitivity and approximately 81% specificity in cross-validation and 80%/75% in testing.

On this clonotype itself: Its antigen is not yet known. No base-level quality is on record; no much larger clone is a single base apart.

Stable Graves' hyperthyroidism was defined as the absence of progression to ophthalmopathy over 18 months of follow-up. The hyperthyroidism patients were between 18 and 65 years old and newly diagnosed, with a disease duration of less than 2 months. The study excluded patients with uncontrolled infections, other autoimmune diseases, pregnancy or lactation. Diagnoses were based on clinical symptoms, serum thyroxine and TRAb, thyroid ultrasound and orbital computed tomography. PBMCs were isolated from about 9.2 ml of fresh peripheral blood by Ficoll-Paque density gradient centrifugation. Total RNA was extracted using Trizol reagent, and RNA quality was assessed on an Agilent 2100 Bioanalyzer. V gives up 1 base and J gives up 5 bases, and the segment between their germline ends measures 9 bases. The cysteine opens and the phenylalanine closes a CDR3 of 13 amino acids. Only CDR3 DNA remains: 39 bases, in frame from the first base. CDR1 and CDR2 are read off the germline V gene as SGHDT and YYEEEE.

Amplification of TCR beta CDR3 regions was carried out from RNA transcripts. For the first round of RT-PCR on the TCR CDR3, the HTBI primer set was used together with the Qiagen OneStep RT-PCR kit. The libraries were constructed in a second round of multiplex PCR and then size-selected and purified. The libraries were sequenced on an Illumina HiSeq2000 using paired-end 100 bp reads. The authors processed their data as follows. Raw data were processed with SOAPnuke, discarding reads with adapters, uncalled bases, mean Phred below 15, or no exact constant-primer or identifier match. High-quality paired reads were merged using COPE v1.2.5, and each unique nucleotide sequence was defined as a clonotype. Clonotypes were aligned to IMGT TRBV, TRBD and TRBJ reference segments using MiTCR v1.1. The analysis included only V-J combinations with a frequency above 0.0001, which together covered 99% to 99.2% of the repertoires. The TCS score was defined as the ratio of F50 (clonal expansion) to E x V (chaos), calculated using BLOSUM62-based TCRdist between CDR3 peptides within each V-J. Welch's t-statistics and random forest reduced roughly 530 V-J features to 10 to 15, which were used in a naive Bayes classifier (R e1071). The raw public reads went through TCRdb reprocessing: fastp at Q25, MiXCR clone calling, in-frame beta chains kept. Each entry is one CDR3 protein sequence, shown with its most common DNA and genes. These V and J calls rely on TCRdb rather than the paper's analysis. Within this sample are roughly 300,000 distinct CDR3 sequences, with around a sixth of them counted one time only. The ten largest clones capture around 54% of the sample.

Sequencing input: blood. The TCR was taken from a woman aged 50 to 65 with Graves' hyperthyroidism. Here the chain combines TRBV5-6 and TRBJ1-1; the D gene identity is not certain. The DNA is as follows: TGTGCCAGCAGCTTGAGAAATCCAACTGAAGCTTTCTTT. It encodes CASSLRNPTEAFF.